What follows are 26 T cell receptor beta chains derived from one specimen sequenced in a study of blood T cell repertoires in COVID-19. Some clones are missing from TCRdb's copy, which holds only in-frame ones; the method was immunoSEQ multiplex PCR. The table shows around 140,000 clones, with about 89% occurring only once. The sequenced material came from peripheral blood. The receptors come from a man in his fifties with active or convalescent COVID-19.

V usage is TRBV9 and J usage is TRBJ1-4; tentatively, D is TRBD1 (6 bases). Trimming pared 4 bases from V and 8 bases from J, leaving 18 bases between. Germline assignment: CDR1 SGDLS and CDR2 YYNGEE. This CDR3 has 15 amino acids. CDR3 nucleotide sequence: TGTGCCAGCAGCTTCGAGACAGGCTTTGGGGAAAAACTGTTTTTT. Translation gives CASSFETGFGEKLFF.

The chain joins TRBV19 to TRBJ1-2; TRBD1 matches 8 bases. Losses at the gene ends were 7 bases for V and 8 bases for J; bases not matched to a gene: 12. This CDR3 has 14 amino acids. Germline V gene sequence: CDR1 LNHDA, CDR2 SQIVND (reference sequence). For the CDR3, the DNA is TGTGCCAGTACCCCATACCGGACAGGGACGGGCTACACCTTC. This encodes CASTPYRTGTGYTF.

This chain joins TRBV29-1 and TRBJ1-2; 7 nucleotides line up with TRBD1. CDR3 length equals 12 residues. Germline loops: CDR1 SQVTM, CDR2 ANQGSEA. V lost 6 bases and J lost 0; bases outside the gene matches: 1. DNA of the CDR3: TGCAGCGTGGGGACAGCTAACTATGGCTACACCTTC. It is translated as CSVGTANYGYTF.

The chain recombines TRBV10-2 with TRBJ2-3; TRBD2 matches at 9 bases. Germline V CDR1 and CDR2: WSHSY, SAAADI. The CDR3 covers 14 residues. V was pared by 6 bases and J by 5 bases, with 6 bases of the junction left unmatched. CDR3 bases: TGCGCCAGCAGAGGGGCGGGAGGGAGAGATACGCAGTATTTT. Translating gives CASRGAGGRDTQYF.

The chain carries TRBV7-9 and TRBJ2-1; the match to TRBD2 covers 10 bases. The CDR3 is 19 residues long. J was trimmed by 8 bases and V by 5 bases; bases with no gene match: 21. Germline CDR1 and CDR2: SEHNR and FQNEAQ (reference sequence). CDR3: CASSIRAREGSGRSDEQFF. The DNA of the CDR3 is TGTGCCAGCAGCATCCGGGCCAGGGAAGGTAGCGGGAGGAGCGATGAGCAGTTCTTC.

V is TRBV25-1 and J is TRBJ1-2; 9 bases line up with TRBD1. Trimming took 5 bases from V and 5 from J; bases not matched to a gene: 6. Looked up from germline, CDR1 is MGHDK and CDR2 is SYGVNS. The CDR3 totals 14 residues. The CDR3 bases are TGTGCCAGCAGTAGGAGGGGACAGGGATATGGCTACACCTTC. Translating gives CASSRRGQGYGYTF.

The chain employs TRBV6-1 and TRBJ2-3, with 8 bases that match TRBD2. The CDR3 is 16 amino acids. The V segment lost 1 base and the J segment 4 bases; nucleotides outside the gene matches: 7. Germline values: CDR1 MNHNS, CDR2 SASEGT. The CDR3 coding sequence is TGTGCCAGCAGTGAAGGACTAGCGAGACGGGCAGATACGCAGTATTTT. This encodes CASSEGLARRADTQYF.

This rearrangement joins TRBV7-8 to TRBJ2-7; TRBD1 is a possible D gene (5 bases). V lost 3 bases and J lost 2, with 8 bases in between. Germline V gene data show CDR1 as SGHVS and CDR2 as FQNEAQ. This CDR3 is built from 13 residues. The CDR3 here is CASSFSGPYEQYF. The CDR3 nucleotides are TGTGCCAGCAGCTTTTCAGGGCCCTACGAGCAGTACTTC.

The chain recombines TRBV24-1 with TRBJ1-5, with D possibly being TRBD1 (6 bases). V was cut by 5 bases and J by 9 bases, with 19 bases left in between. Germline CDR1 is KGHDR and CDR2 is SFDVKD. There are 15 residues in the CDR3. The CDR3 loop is CATSAADSPPGPQHF. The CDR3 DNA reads TGTGCCACCAGTGCTGCGGACAGTCCCCCTGGGCCCCAGCATTTT.

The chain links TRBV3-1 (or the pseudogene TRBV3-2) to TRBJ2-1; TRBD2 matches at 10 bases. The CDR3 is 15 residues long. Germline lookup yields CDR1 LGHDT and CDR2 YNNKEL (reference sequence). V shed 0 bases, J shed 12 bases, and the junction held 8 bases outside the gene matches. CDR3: CASSQDTASGGRQFF. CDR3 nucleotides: TGTGCCAGCAGCCAAGATACGGCTAGCGGGGGCCGGCAGTTCTTC.

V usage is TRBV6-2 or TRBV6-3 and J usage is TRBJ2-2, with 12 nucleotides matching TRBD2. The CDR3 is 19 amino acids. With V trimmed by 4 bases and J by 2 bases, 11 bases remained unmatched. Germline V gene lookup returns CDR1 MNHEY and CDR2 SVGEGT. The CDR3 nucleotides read TGTGCCAGCAGTTCCCCGACTAGCGGGAGATCATTAAACACCGGGGAGCTGTTTTTT. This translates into CASSSPTSGRSLNTGELFF.

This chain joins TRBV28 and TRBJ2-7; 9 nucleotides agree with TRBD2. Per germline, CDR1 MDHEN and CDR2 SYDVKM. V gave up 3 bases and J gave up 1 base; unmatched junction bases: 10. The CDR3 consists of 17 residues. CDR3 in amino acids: CASSFMGGRAVSYEQYF. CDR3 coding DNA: TGTGCCAGCAGTTTCATGGGCGGGAGGGCAGTTTCCTACGAGCAGTACTTC.

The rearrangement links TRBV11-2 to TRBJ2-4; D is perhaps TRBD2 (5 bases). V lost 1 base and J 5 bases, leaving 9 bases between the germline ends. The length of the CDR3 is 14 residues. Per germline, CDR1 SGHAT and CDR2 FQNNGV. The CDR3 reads CASSLAGRENIQYF. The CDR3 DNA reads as TGTGCCAGCAGCTTAGCGGGAAGGGAAAACATTCAGTACTTC.

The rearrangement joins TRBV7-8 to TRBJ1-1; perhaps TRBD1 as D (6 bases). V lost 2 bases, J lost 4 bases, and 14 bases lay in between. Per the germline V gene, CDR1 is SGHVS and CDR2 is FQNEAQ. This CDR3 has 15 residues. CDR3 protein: CASSLKDRRSTEAFF. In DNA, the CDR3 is TGTGCCAGCAGCTTAAAAGACAGGCGATCCACTGAAGCTTTCTTT. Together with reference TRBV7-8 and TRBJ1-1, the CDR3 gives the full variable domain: GAGVSQSPRYKVAKRGQDVALRCDPISGHVSLFWYQQALGQGPEFLTYFQNEAQLDKSGLPSDRFFAERPEGSVSTLKIQRTQQEDSAVYLCASSLKDRRSTEAFFGQGTRLTVV.

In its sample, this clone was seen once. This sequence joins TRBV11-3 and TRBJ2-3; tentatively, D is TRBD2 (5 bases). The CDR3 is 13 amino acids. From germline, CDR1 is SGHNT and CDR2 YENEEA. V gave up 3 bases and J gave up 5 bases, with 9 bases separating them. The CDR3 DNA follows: TGTGCCAGCAGCTTTACTCGGGAAGATACGCAGTATTTT. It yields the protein CASSFTREDTQYF.

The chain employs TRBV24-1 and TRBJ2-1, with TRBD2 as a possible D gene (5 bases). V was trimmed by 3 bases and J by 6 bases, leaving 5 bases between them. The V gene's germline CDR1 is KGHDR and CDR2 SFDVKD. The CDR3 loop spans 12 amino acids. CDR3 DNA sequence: TGTGCCACCAGTGATGAGGGCAATGAGCAGTTCTTC. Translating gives CATSDEGNEQFF.

CDR3 loop: CASSLVGSGGATQYF. Here the CDR3 DNA reads TGTGCCAGCAGCTTAGTCGGTAGCGGGGGGGCCACGCAGTATTTT. The genes are TRBV11-2 and TRBJ2-3, with 11 bases lining up with TRBD2. CDR3 size: 15 residues. The V gene's germline CDR1 is SGHAT and CDR2 FQNNGV. Trimming at V came to 1 base and at J to 9 bases, leaving 6 bases not matched to a gene.

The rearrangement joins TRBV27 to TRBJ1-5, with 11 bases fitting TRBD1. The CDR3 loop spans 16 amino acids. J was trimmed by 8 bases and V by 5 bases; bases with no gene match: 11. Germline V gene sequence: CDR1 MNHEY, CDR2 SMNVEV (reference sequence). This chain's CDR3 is CASSPLPGQGVKPQHF. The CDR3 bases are TGTGCCAGCAGTCCTCTACCGGGACAGGGGGTAAAGCCCCAGCATTTT.

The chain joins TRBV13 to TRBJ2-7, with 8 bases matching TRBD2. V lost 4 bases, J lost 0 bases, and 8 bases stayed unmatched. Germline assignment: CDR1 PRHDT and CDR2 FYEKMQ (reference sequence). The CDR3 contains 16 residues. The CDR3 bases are TGTGCCAGCAGCTCGGGAGGGGGGGCGTTCTCCTACGAGCAGTACTTC. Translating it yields CASSSGGGAFSYEQYF.

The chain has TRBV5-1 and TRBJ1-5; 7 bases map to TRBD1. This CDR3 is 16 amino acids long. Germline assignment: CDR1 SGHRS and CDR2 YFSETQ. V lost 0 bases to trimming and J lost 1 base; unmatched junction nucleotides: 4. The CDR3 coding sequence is TGCGCCAGCAGCTTGGGAGGGGGCAACAGCAATCAGCCCCAGCATTTT. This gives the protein CASSLGGGNSNQPQHF. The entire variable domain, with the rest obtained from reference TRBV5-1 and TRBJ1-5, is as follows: KAGVTQTPRYLIKTRGQQVTLSCSPISGHRSVSWYQQTPGQGLQFLFEYFSETQRNKGNFPGRFSGRQFSNSRSEMNVSTLELGDSALYLCASSLGGGNSNQPQHFGDGTRLSIL.

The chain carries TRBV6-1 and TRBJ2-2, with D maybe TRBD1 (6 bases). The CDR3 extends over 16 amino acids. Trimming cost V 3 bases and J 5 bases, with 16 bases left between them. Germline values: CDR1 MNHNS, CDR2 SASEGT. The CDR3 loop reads CASSDLRQGRTGELFF. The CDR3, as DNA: TGTGCCAGCAGTGACCTACGGCAGGGGCGTACCGGGGAGCTGTTTTTT.

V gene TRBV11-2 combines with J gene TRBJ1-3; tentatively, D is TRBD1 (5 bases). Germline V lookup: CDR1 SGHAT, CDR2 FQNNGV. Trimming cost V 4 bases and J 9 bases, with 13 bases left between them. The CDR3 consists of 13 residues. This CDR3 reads CASSSERGGTIYF. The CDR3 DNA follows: TGTGCCAGCAGCTCGGAACGGGGGGGCACCATATATTTT. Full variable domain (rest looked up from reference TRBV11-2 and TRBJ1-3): EAGVAQSPRYKIIEKRQSVAFWCNPISGHATLYWYQQILGQGPKLLIQFQNNGVVDDSQLPKDRFSAERLKGVDSTLKIQPAKLEDSAVYLCASSSERGGTIYFGEGSWLTVV.

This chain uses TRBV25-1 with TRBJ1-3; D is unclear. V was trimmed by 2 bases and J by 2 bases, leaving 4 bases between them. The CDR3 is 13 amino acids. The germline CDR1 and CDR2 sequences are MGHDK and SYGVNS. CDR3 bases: TGTGCCAGCAGTGAAGTAACTGGAAACACCATATATTTT. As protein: CASSEVTGNTIYF.

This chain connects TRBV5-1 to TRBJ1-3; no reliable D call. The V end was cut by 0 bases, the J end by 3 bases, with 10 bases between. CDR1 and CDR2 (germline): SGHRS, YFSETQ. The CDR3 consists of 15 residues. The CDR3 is CASSLESGRGNTIYF. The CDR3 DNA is TGCGCCAGCAGCTTGGAGAGCGGGCGTGGAAACACCATATATTTT.

The CDR3 here is CASSRGGQRDSPLHF. CDR3 sequence (DNA): TGTGCCAGCAGCCGCGGCGGACAGAGGGATTCACCCCTCCACTTT. The genes are TRBV7-2 and TRBJ1-6; D may be TRBD1 (6 bases). The CDR3 has 15 residues. Germline loops: CDR1 SGHTA, CDR2 FQGNSA. Trimming pared 5 bases from V and 8 bases from J, leaving 16 bases between.

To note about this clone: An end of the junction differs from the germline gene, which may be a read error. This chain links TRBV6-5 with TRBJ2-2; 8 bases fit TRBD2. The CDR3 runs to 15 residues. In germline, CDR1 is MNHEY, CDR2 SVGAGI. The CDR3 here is CTSSHGGGQPGELFF. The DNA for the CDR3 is TGTACCAGCAGCCACGGGGGGGGGCAGCCCGGGGAGCTGTTTTTT.